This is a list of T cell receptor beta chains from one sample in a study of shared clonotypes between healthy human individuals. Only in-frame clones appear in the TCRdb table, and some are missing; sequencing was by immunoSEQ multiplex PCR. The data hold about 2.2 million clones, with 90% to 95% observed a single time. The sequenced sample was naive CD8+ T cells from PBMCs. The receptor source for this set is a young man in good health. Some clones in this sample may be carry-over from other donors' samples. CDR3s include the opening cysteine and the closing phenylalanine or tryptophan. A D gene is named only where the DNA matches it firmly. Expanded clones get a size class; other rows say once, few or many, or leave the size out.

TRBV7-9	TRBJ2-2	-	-	TGTGCCAGCAGCTTACCAGCACAGGGCCTCACCGGGGAGCTGTTTTTT	CASSLPAQGLTGELFF
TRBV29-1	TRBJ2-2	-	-	TGCAGCGTTTATAAGGGGAACACCGGGGAGCTGTTTTTT	CSVYKGNTGELFF
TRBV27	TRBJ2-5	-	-	TGTGCCAGCAGTTTATCGCGGTTGGAGACCCAGTACTTC	CASSLSRLETQYF
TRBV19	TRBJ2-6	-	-	TGTGCCAGTCGATATACCAAAGGACAGCCCAGCTCTGGGGCCAACGTCCTGACTTTC	CASRYTKGQPSSGANVLTF
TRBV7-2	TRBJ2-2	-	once	TGTGCCAGCAGCTCGCCTTTGGTCGGCCCGAACACCGGGGAGCTGTTTTTT	CASSSPLVGPNTGELFF
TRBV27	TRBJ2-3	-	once	TGTGCCAGCAGTTTAATTTGGGGCAGAATCACAGATACGCAGTATTTT	CASSLIWGRITDTQYF
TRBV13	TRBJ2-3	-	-	TGTGCCAGCAGCACAGCCGGGACGGGAAGCACAGATACGCAGTATTTT	CASSTAGTGSTDTQYF
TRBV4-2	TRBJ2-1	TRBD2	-	TGTGCCAGCAGCCAGGGTCCCGGGACTAGCGTTCCCCCCTACAATGAGCAGTTCTTC	CASSQGPGTSVPPYNEQFF
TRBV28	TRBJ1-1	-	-	TGTGCCAGCAGTTTACCAGGACACGATGAAGGGGACACTGAAGCTTTCTTT	CASSLPGHDEGDTEAFF
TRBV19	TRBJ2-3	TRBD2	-	TGTGCCAGTAGTCAGCGGGATTTTGGGACAGATACGCAGTATTTT	CASSQRDFGTDTQYF
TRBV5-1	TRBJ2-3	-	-	TGCGCCAGCAGAATGGGAACCCCCAATACGCAGTATTTT	CASRMGTPNTQYF
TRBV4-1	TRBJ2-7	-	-	TGCGCCAGCAGCCAAGCCGTAGGAAGCTACGAGCAGTACTTC	CASSQAVGSYEQYF
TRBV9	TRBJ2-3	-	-	TGTGCCAGCAGGTCGGGAGATTATAGCACAGATACGCAGTATTTT	CASRSGDYSTDTQYF
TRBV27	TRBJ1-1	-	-	TGTGCCAGCAGTATGCCCCCTGAAGCTTTCTTT	CASSMPPEAFF
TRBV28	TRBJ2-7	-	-	TGTGCCAGCTCCCGTCTCGCCGTATGGGAGGAGCAGTACTTC	CASSRLAVWEEQYF
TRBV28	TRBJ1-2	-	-	TGTGCCAGCAGCCAAACAGGGCACTATGGCTACACCTTC	CASSQTGHYGYTF
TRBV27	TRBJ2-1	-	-	TGTGCCAGCAGTTTATTGGTGGGAGGCTTCTACAATGAGCAGTTCTTC	CASSLLVGGFYNEQFF
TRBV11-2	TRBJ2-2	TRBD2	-	TGTGCCAGCAGCCGACTAGCGGGAGTGCGCACCGGGGAGCTGTTTTTT	CASSRLAGVRTGELFF
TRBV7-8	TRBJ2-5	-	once	TGTGCCAGCAGCTTACCGGGCACCAGGGCCCAGTACTTC	CASSLPGTRAQYF
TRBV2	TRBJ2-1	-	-	TGTGCCAGCATTTCTCCTCAAGGGGTGGATGAGCAGTTCTTC	CASISPQGVDEQFF
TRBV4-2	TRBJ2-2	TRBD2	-	TGTGCCAGCAGCCAAGTAGTAGCGGGAGAATTGGTCTACGGGGAGCTGTTTTTT	CASSQVVAGELVYGELFF
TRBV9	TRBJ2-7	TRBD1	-	TGTGCCAGCAGCCTCACAGGGGGAGTCGGATACGAGCAGTACTTC	CASSLTGGVGYEQYF
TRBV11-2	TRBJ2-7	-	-	TGTGCCAGCAGCTTAGCCGGCCAGGGGCTCTCCTACGAGCAGTACTTC	CASSLAGQGLSYEQYF
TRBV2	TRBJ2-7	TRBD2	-	TGTGCCAGCAGTGAGTGGCTAGCGGGGACCTACGAGCAGTACTTC	CASSEWLAGTYEQYF
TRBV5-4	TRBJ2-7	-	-	TGTGCCAGCAGCTGGGGGGGCGGCTACGAGCAGTACTTC	CASSWGGGYEQYF
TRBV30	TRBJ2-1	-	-	TGTGCCTACCCGACTAACTCCTACAATGAGCAGTTCTTC	CAYPTNSYNEQFF